The entry below gives a single T cell receptor (beta chain) sequence along with its context. Its antigen is unidentified. This sample is drawn from a study of T cells expressing NK-cell markers. Study-level background: The authors sequenced eight donors, of whom seven were HCMV-seropositive and one was seronegative. Study findings and constraints: The study found these clonotypes also leading the CD3+CD56-NKG2C+ fraction in a handful of donors. Each of several donors carried dominant NKG2C+ clonotypes accounting for about 1.0-7.5% of CD8+ T cells.

The authors made TCR beta cDNA libraries by 5'RACE template switching. This switching added a universal primer site and UMIs. TCRdb reworked the 5' RACE reads into one entry per CDR3 protein, no DNA. The listing records 150,000 to 160,000 distinct CDR3 sequences. The CDR3 is 19 residues long. Looked up from germline, CDR1 is LGHNA and CDR2 is YNFKEQ. This sequence was found in a woman aged 45-60 years in good health. The chain carries TRBV4-2 and TRBJ2-2; TCRdb calls TRBD1, which cannot be checked without DNA. Specimen: blood T cells: a sorted CD56 or NKG2C T cell subset, CD4+ or CD8+ T cells, or bulk PBMC T cells (not recorded which). The chain's CDR3 is CASSQDPPLSGVNTGELFF.